The next 20 T cell receptor beta chains were all read from a single sample in a study of cytomegalovirus exposure and HLA in healthy donors. Vbeta (60) and Jbeta (13) primers were used in the PCR. Data came from immunoSEQ multiplex PCR; TCRdb stores just in-frame clones and leaves some out. The table lists about 48,000 clones, with about 2% in the top ten. Sequencing used PBMCs. Receptors originate from a woman aged 40 to 50 in good health and CMV-seronegative.

The CDR3 DNA follows: TGCGCCAGCAGCCAAGACAGAGGAGCTGGCTACACCTTC. Its translation is CASSQDRGAGYTF. V is TRBV4-3 and J is TRBJ1-2; D gene uncertain. Deletions cut 0 bases from V and 7 bases from J, with 9 bases between. The CDR3 sequence is 13 residues long. Germline V CDR1 and CDR2: LGHNA, YSLEER.

This chain uses TRBV4-2 with TRBJ1-5; TRBD1 matches at 11 bases. The length of the CDR3 is 16 residues. Germline CDR1 reads LGHNA; CDR2 reads YNFKEQ. Trimming took 1 base from V and 4 from J; bases not matched to a gene: 3. CDR3 DNA: TGTGCCAGCAGCCAAGCGGGGACAGGGGGGAATCAGCCCCAGCATTTT. Protein: CASSQAGTGGNQPQHF.

The CDR3 loop is CASGRPPKEQPQHF. CDR3 bases: TGTGCCAGTGGAAGGCCGCCCAAGGAGCAGCCCCAGCATTTT. The chain carries TRBV19 and TRBJ1-5, with D hard to call. Germline V gives CDR1 LNHDA, CDR2 SQIVND (reference sequence). This CDR3 contains 14 residues. Trimming cost V 8 bases and J 7 bases, with 18 bases left between them. The variable domain in full, with the rest retrieved from reference TRBV19 and TRBJ1-5, is DGGITQSPKYLFRKEGQNVTLSCEQNLNHDAMYWYRQDPGQGLRLIYYSQIVNDFQKGDIAEGYSVSREKKESFPLTVTSAQKNPTAFYLCASGRPPKEQPQHFGDGTRLSIL.

Details on this clone: This sample also contains other DNA sequences that code for the same CDR3. V and J are TRBV5-1 and TRBJ1-5, with a weak D call TRBD1 (6 bases). This CDR3 comprises 14 residues. The germline V and J ends were trimmed by 0 bases and 5 bases, with 9 bases remaining between them. The germline CDR1 and CDR2 sequences are SGHRS and YFSETQ. CDR3 in DNA: TGCGCCAGCAGCTTGGGAGCAGGGGATCAGCCCCAGCATTTT. This sequence encodes CASSLGAGDQPQHF. Full variable domain (remainder filled in from reference TRBV5-1 and TRBJ1-5): KAGVTQTPRYLIKTRGQQVTLSCSPISGHRSVSWYQQTPGQGLQFLFEYFSETQRNKGNFPGRFSGRQFSNSRSEMNVSTLELGDSALYLCASSLGAGDQPQHFGDGTRLSIL.

The V gene is TRBV7-9, the J gene TRBJ1-2, with 7 bases lining up with TRBD1. CDR1 SEHNR and CDR2 FQNEAQ come from the germline V gene (reference sequence). This CDR3 contains 15 residues. Trimming at V came to 1 base and at J to 3 bases, leaving 5 bases not matched to a gene. This CDR3 reads CASSLGVGGDYGYTF. CDR3 DNA: TGTGCCAGCAGCTTAGGCGTAGGGGGCGACTATGGCTACACCTTC.

The V gene is TRBV9, the J gene TRBJ2-5; 7 nucleotides align to TRBD1. The ends lost 6 bases at V and 13 bases at J; junction bases unmatched: 12. This CDR3 is built from 12 residues. Per germline, CDR1 SGDLS and CDR2 YYNGEE. CDR3 sequence reads: CASNVGDSRLYF. The CDR3 nucleotides are TGTGCCAGCAACGTTGGGGACAGCCGATTGTACTTC.

The gene calls are TRBV18 and TRBJ1-5; D gene ambiguous. There are 13 residues in the CDR3. Germline V CDR1 and CDR2: KGHSH, LQKENI. V lost 4 bases and J lost 8, with 12 bases in between. The CDR3 nucleotides are TGTGCCAGCTCACGGTACCCGGTTGAGCCCCAGCATTTT. It encodes CASSRYPVEPQHF.

The chain employs TRBV7-2 and TRBJ2-5; D is unclear. Trimming stripped 3 bases from V and 2 bases from J, with 13 bases between. Germline V CDR1 and CDR2: SGHTA, FQGNSA. This CDR3 contains 15 residues. The DNA for the CDR3 is TGTGCCAGCAGCTTTAGTGGGCTACGGCAAGAGACCCAGTACTTC. This sequence encodes CASSFSGLRQETQYF.

Regarding this clone: This is likely a read error, given that the CDR3 carries no conserved phenylalanine or tryptophan at its end. This sequence joins TRBV19 and TRBJ2-2; D perhaps matches TRBD1 (6 bases). The germline V gene encodes CDR1 LNHDA and CDR2 SQIVND (reference sequence). The CDR3 consists of 16 residues. V was clipped by 8 bases and J by 4 bases, with 20 bases between them. CDR3 amino acids: CASRGGTRRGTGELFL. In DNA, the CDR3 is TGTGCCAGTCGTGGGGGCACCCGAAGGGGCACCGGGGAGCTGTTTCTT.

The chain couples TRBV5-6 to TRBJ2-2; D is possibly TRBD2 (7 bases). Trimming shortened V by 6 bases and J by 4 bases, and 19 bases separated the two germline ends. Germline CDR1 and CDR2: SGHDT and YYEEEE. The CDR3 contains 16 residues. The CDR3 bases are TGTGCCAGCACCCGGTTGGGGGGGCGCGGCACCGGGGAGCTGTTTTTT. Amino acids: CASTRLGGRGTGELFF.

V gene TRBV7-2 combines with J gene TRBJ2-2; D may be TRBD2 (6 bases). CDR1 is SGHTA, CDR2 FQGNSA, per germline. CDR3 length equals 16 residues. The V and J ends lost 5 bases and 5 bases respectively, with 18 bases between them. CDR3 loop: CASSQVWTTGTGELFF. CDR3 DNA: TGTGCCAGCAGCCAAGTGTGGACTACCGGAACCGGGGAGCTGTTTTTT.

On this clone itself: At the DNA level, this CDR3 is encoded by other sequences in the same sample as well. The chain links TRBV6-5 to TRBJ2-7; D uncertain. V lost 0 bases to trimming and J lost 5 bases, with 11 bases between them. The germline V gene encodes CDR1 MNHEY and CDR2 SVGAGI. This CDR3 has 14 amino acids. The CDR3 sequence: CASSYSYKADEQYF. DNA for the CDR3: TGTGCCAGCAGTTACTCATATAAGGCGGACGAGCAGTACTTC.

The rearrangement uses TRBV5-1 and TRBJ2-1; 7 nucleotides agree with TRBD1. The CDR3 is 16 amino acids. The germline CDR1 and CDR2 sequences are SGHRS and YFSETQ. V lost 4 bases and J lost 0; bases outside the gene matches: 7. The CDR3 nucleotides read TGCGCCAGCAGCAGTCTACCAGGGGGCTCCTACAATGAGCAGTTCTTC. This gives the protein CASSSLPGGSYNEQFF.

The chain combines TRBV7-3 with TRBJ2-7, with D possibly TRBD2 on 5 matching bases. The V end lost 2 bases, the J end lost 5 bases, and 10 bases lay between the germline ends. The germline gives CDR1 SGHTA, CDR2 FQGTGA. The CDR3 runs to 13 residues. For the CDR3, the DNA is TGTGCCAGCAGCTTACGGGGTGGGAACGAGCAGTACTTC. It is translated as CASSLRGGNEQYF.

The gene calls are TRBV14 and TRBJ2-7; D ambiguous. V gave up 3 bases and J gave up 6 bases, with 9 bases separating them. Germline CDR1 reads SGHDN; CDR2 reads FVKESK. CDR3 length equals 12 residues. The CDR3 sequence is CASSQSVAEQYF. The CDR3 nucleotides read TGTGCCAGCAGCCAGAGTGTCGCCGAGCAGTACTTC.

The chain links TRBV28 to TRBJ2-7; possibly TRBD1 for D (5 bases). Germline lookup yields CDR1 MDHEN and CDR2 SYDVKM. The CDR3 contains 14 residues. The V gene lost 10 bases and the J gene lost 0 bases, with 16 bases spanning the gap. The CDR3 DNA reads TGTGCCACCGCCGGGCGACAGATCTCCTACGAGCAGTACTTC. Its protein product is CATAGRQISYEQYF.

The V and J genes are TRBV7-6 and TRBJ2-3; a possible D gene is TRBD1 (7 bases). Deletions cut 2 bases from V and 2 bases from J, with 20 bases between. CDR3 length: 18 residues. Germline V gene data show CDR1 as SGHVS and CDR2 as FNYEAQ. CDR3 region: CASSLRWGAGGNTDTQYF. CDR3 coding DNA: TGTGCCAGCAGCTTAAGGTGGGGGGCAGGGGGGAACACAGATACGCAGTATTTT.

The V and J genes are TRBV11-2 and TRBJ2-7; TRBD1 aligns across 8 bases. CDR1 SGHAT and CDR2 FQNNGV come from the germline V gene. V gave up 5 bases and J gave up 8 bases; unmatched junction bases: 14. This CDR3 spans 15 amino acids. Written as DNA, the CDR3 is TGTGCCAGCAGCACCCGACAGGGGAGGATCTCACAGCAGTACTTC. It translates to CASSTRQGRISQQYF.

The V gene is TRBV7-3, the J gene TRBJ2-1, with D maybe TRBD2 (6 bases). The germline CDR1 and CDR2 sequences are SGHTA and FQGTGA. The CDR3 is 15 amino acids. V shed 6 bases and J shed 5 bases, with 17 bases lying between them. The CDR3 is CASRPTGTDDNEQFF. The CDR3, as DNA: TGTGCCAGCAGACCAACCGGGACTGACGACAATGAGCAGTTCTTC.

V gene TRBV6-5 combines with J gene TRBJ1-4, with D perhaps matching TRBD1 (5 bases). The CDR3 spans 14 residues. Germline V gives CDR1 MNHEY, CDR2 SVGAGI. Trimming took off 0 bases at V and 6 bases at J, with 8 bases between the two ends. The CDR3 reads CASSYSRGDEKLFF. For the CDR3, the DNA is TGTGCCAGCAGTTACTCAAGGGGTGATGAAAAACTGTTTTTT.